In this sample, the clone carrying this T cell receptor beta chain turned up many times. Its antigen remains unidentified. Multiplex PCR with BIOMED2 TRB-A/B primer pools amplified TRB rearrangements. TCRdb redid the calling of the multiplex PCR reads with MiXCR, one entry per CDR3 protein. The sample carries around 30,000 distinct CDR3 sequences, less than 35% recorded once. The source of the sample is a study of T and B cells in COVID-19 patients. Study as a whole: Peripheral blood came from COVID-19 patients with active infection or after recovery.

Study observations and caveats: Patients with COVID-19 reportedly showed strongly skewed T cell receptor beta variable and joining gene usage.

The germline V gene has CDR1 SGHTA and CDR2 FQGNSA. The CDR3 sequence is 15 residues long. Trimming at V came to 2 bases and at J to 8 bases, leaving 7 bases not matched to a gene. From blood, about 250-550 ng of genomic DNA served as TRB template. What was sequenced was blood. This rearrangement joins TRBV7-2 to TRBJ2-1; 9 bases agree with TRBD2. This receptor was identified in a human donor who had recovered from COVID-19. The CDR3 nucleotides read TGTGCCAGCAGCTTATGGCGGGGGGGCGTGGATGAGCAGTTCTTC. Its protein is CASSLWRGGVDEQFF.